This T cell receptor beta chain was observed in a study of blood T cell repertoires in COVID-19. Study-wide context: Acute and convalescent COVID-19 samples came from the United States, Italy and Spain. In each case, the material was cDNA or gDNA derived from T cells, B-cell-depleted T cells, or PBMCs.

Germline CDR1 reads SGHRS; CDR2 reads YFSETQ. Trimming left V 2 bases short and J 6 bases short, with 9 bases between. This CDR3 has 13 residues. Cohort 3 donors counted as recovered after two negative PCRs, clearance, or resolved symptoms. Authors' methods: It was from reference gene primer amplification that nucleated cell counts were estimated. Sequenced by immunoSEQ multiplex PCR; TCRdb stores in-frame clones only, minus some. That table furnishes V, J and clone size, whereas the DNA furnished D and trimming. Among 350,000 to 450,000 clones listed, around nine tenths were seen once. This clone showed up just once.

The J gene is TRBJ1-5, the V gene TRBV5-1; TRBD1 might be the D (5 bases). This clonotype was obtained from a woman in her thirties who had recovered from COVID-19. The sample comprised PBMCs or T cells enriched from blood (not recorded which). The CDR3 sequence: CASSLTGFQPQHF. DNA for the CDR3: TGCGCCAGCAGCTTAACAGGCTTTCAGCCCCAGCATTTT.